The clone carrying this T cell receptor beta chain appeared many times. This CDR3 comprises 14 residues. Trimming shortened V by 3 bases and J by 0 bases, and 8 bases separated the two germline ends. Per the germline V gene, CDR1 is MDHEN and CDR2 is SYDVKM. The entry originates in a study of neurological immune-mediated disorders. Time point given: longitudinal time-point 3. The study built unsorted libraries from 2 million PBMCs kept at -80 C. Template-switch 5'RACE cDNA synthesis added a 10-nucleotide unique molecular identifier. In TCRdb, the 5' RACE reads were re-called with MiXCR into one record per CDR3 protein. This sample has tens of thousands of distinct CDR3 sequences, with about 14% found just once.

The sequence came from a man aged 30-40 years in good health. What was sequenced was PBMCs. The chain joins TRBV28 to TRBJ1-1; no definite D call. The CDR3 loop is CASSFGRMNTEAFF. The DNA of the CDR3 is TGTGCCAGCAGTTTCGGCAGGATGAACACTGAAGCTTTCTTT. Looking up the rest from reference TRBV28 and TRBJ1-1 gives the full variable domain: DVKVTQSSRYLVKRTGEKVFLECVQDMDHENMFWYRQDPGLGLRLIYFSYDVKMKEKGDIPEGYSVSREKKERFSLILESASTNQTSMYLCASSFGRMNTEAFFGQGTRLTVV.